The 14 T cell receptor beta chains below all came from one sample that was sequenced in a study of a mutant IDH1 vaccine in newly diagnosed glioma. This table comes from immunoSEQ multiplex PCR, and its TCRdb copy is limited to in-frame clones, with some not included. The profile shows roughly 60,000 clones, about 80% of them singletons. No cognate antigen is known for these TCRs. Time point of the sample: week 23, last vaccination. The investigators gave 300 ug of mutant IDH1 20-mer peptide in each vaccine dose, together with topical imiquimod. The source material was PBMCs, sampled from a glioma patient whose treatment included an IDH1 peptide vaccine. The receptors stem from a man aged 40-50 years with glioma.

Details on this clone: A read error may produce the germline difference seen at one junction end. This chain uses TRBV7-9 with TRBJ2-7, with D tentatively TRBD1 (6 bases). The CDR3 covers 13 residues. Germline CDR1 and CDR2: SEHNR and FQNEAQ (reference sequence). The CDR3 DNA reads TGTGCCAGCAGCTTAGGTCTAGGAACCGGGACAACCTTC. It yields the protein CASSLGLGTGTTF.

Sample share makes this clone medium-sized. This sequence joins TRBV4-2 and TRBJ1-2; D gene ambiguous. Trimming took off 0 bases at V and 5 bases at J, with 16 bases between the two ends. From germline, CDR1 is LGHNA and CDR2 YNFKEQ. This CDR3 comprises 16 residues. This CDR3 is CASSQDRGGGRYGYTF. DNA of the CDR3: TGTGCCAGCAGCCAAGATCGGGGAGGTGGGCGATATGGCTACACCTTC.

This chain joins TRBV6-5 and TRBJ1-6; D not resolved. The germline CDR1 and CDR2 sequences are MNHEY and SVGAGI. V lost 4 bases, J lost 0 bases, and 10 bases lay in between. CDR3 length: 16 residues. CDR3 nucleotides: TGTGCCAGCAGTTTGGTATGGAGCTCCTATAATTCACCCCTCCACTTT. It yields the protein CASSLVWSSYNSPLHF.

V usage is TRBV2 and J usage is TRBJ1-1; tentative D call: TRBD1 (6 bases). This CDR3 contains 15 residues. Germline CDR1 is SNHLY and CDR2 is FYNNEI. Trimming removed 4 bases from V and 11 bases from J, with 23 bases in between. The CDR3 DNA is TGTGCCAGCAGTGGCTCGGGGGGCGGACAGTTGCGGGCTTTCTTT. Amino acids: CASSGSGGGQLRAFF.

V is TRBV5-1 and J is TRBJ2-3; TRBD1 matches 8 bases. The length of the CDR3 is 15 residues. The V segment lost 0 bases and the J segment 1 base; nucleotides outside the gene matches: 1. The germline CDR1 and CDR2 sequences are SGHRS and YFSETQ. CDR3 sequence: CASSLDRGGTDTQYF. CDR3 sequence (DNA): TGCGCCAGCAGCTTGGACAGGGGGGGCACAGATACGCAGTATTTT.

The chain joins TRBV2 to TRBJ1-2; D gene uncertain. Germline CDR1 is SNHLY and CDR2 is FYNNEI. The CDR3 is made up of 15 amino acids. V was cut by 2 bases and J by 5 bases, with 15 bases left in between. In nucleotides, the CDR3 is TGTGCCAGCAGTGAAATGAGGGAACCTGGTTATGGCTACACCTTC. It codes for CASSEMREPGYGYTF.

CDR3 in amino acids: CASSHSGLVEETQYF. CDR3 in DNA: TGCGCCAGCAGCCATTCAGGACTGGTGGAGGAGACCCAGTACTTC. The chain has TRBV4-1 and TRBJ2-5; tentatively, D is TRBD2 (5 bases). The CDR3 spans 15 residues. Germline CDR1 MGHRA, CDR2 YSYEKL. V lost 3 bases and J 5 bases, leaving 16 bases between the germline ends.

The chain uses TRBV29-1 and TRBJ2-7; D possibly uses TRBD1 or TRBD2 (6 bases each). The ends were cut back, 6 bases at V and 4 bases at J, with 16 bases in the middle. Germline values: CDR1 SQVTM, CDR2 ANQGSEA. The CDR3 is 13 residues long. CDR3: CSVGPGARYEQYF. The CDR3 DNA is TGCAGCGTGGGGCCGGGGGCGAGGTACGAGCAGTACTTC.

The V and J genes are TRBV16 and TRBJ1-5, with a tentative D call TRBD1 (6 bases). V dropped 2 bases and J dropped 5 bases, with 10 bases sitting between them. This CDR3 is 14 amino acids long. Germline assignment: CDR1 KGHSY and CDR2 FQNENV. The CDR3 region has the DNA TGTGCCAGCAGCCAAAGGGGGGTCGATCAGCCCCAGCATTTT. Its translation is CASSQRGVDQPQHF.

The V and J genes are TRBV18 and TRBJ1-5; possibly TRBD1 for D (5 bases). This CDR3 contains 13 residues. V lost 7 bases, J lost 10 bases, and 17 bases lay in between. In germline, CDR1 is KGHSH, CDR2 LQKENI. The CDR3 spells CASLGALSEPQHF. In DNA form, the CDR3 reads TGTGCCAGCTTAGGGGCTCTCAGCGAACCCCAGCATTTT.

The chain is built from TRBV7-9 and TRBJ1-4; TRBD1 agrees at 10 bases. Germline CDR1 SEHNR, CDR2 FQNEAQ (reference sequence). Trimming took 4 bases from V and 5 from J; bases not matched to a gene: 1. The CDR3 extends over 14 amino acids. CDR3 residues: CASSSGQGNEKLFF. Written as DNA, the CDR3 is TGTGCCAGCAGCTCGGGACAGGGGAATGAAAAACTGTTTTTT.

The chain joins TRBV5-1 to TRBJ2-1, with TRBD2 identical over 10 bases. V dropped 3 bases and J dropped 5; count of bases not matched to a gene: 5. CDR3 length: 15 amino acids. CDR1 and CDR2 (germline): SGHRS, YFSETQ. The CDR3 DNA follows: TGCGCCAGCAGCTCTCTAGCGGGGGCCAACAATGAGCAGTTCTTC. Translated, it gives CASSSLAGANNEQFF.

The genes are TRBV2 and TRBJ2-1; 13 bases line up with TRBD2. Germline-derived CDR1 and CDR2 are SNHLY and FYNNEI. CDR3 length: 14 amino acids. V lost 7 bases to trimming and J lost 7 bases; unmatched junction nucleotides: 4. The CDR3: CASIGGLAGNEQFF. The CDR3 region has the DNA TGTGCCAGCATTGGGGGACTAGCGGGGAATGAGCAGTTCTTC.

The chain uses TRBV7-9 and TRBJ2-7; D possibly uses TRBD1 or TRBD2 (5 bases each). The CDR3 has 14 residues. Germline V CDR1 and CDR2: SEHNR, FQNEAQ (reference sequence). V was pared by 3 bases and J by 0 bases, with 9 bases between. The CDR3 DNA follows: TGTGCCAGCAGCTTGAGAGGGGTCTCCTACGAGCAGTACTTC. The encoded protein is CASSLRGVSYEQYF.